The source of this TCR beta chain is a study of cytomegalovirus exposure and HLA in healthy donors (TCRdb year 2017). In the study overall: In an earlier analysis of several hundred of the donors, 250 to 350 Gb of sequence data and roughly 100 million unique TCR beta sequences from roughly 180 million T cells were reported. Besides the first cohort of around 700 subjects, a separate validation cohort made up of about 120 different subjects was used. Donor age, sex, ethnicity and CMV serostatus were compiled alongside the repertoire data. The study combined high-throughput TCR immunosequencing, statistical association of individual TCRs with disease status, and machine learning to predict cytomegalovirus infection status. HLA typing included class I and class II loci at four-digit resolution. Typing coverage differed by locus: A, B, C, DRB1 and DQB1 were typed in roughly 629-630 donors, DQA1 in 500 to 550, DPA1 in 600 to 610, and DPB1 in 400 to 490. A later genetic analysis took genome-wide SNP genotypes for about 60% of the roughly 670 donors and used that subset as a discovery cohort. In a later analysis, previously published TCR beta repertoires from 600 to 850 donors were re-analyzed and high-resolution HLA genotyping was added so that TCR occurrence patterns could be studied. In an earlier analysis of more than 550 of the donors, high-throughput TCR beta sequencing was used to judge whether each TCR beta V gene segment behaved as functional or pseudogenic. Roughly 5 DR-DQ haplotypes were handled as single units for association and clustering, since linkage in the cohort was strong. Around 320 gigabases of sequencing data and some 85 million unique TCR sequences were included in an early release covering about 700 HLA-typed donors. The later analysis used no new phenotypic data to find candidate immune exposures, relying instead on TCR beta sequences and their occurrence across donors. All discovery cohort repertoires had been generated using a single sequencing platform. Among almost 400 genotyped donors of the cohort, an average of about 240,000 unique TCR beta nucleotide sequences were sequenced per donor, roughly a sixth of them non-productive. The study was designed to test whether signatures of past pathogen exposure could be identified by cataloging public T cell receptors. The genetic ancestry cluster associated with self-reported Caucasian donors included about four fifths of the roughly 390 genotyped donors. The T cell repertoires of some 700 subjects were profiled by immunosequencing and related to cytomegalovirus serostatus.

As for this clone: This clone's antigen is unknown. Qualities for individual bases were not recorded, and no much larger clone is one base off.

The method behind the library was the immunoSEQ multiplex PCR assay. The multiplex PCR relied on a mix of 60 forward primers for TCR Vbeta segments and 13 reverse primers for TCR Jbeta segments. The CDR3 region of rearranged TCR beta genes was amplified from genomic DNA by a multiplex PCR assay. The amplified TCR beta libraries were sequenced on the Illumina HiSeq System as 87-base-pair reads. Per the source publication's procedure: Across the 500 to 850 repertoires, a later analysis counted tens of millions of unique TCR beta chains, about 10 million of which were shared by at least two donors. Raw reads were error-corrected and collapsed into unique sequences by a nearest-neighbor algorithm in which closely related sequences were merged to remove PCR and sequencing errors. To assign V, D and J gene segments, CDR3 sequences were aligned to IMGT reference sequences. For a sequence to be retained, a match of at least six nucleotides to both a V gene segment and a J gene segment was required. A rearrangement counted as productive if the CDR3 had no stop codons and remained in frame with V and J, and every other rearrangement counted as non-productive. CDR3 was defined by IMGT convention, running from the second conserved V-encoded cysteine to the conserved J-encoded phenylalanine. Sequences without an unambiguous match to a single V gene segment were excluded from the earlier analysis of a few hundred of the donors. In an earlier analysis of several hundred of the donors, V segments were called functional above 56.7% productive rearrangements and were called segregating when the between-donor standard deviation exceeded 5%. A statistical classification framework was built to diagnose cytomegalovirus status from the catalog of TCR beta chain sequences. A later analysis assigned V and J genes by comparing TCR nucleotide sequences with IMGT/GENE-DB human TR gene sequences. In a later analysis, CDR3 sequences and most-parsimonious VDJ recombination scenarios were assigned using the TCRdist pipeline. In a later analysis, each TCR beta chain was defined by its CDR3 amino acid sequence together with its V-gene family, and reads lacking a unique V-gene family were excluded. As a way to deal with suspected cross-contamination and a sequencing artifact, a later analysis dropped 640 or so nucleotide sequences that were highly shared and had low generation probability. For each public chain, a later analysis derived a clonal expansion index from normalized ranks of inferred template counts within each repertoire. A later analysis computed generation probabilities with a VDJ recombination model fitted to out-of-frame rearrangements, and checked the results against IGoR. Hypergeometric tests were used in a later analysis to score TCR-TCR, TCR-HLA and TCR-CMV co-occurrence, with a repertoire-size bias correction applied to the TCR pairs. To estimate false discovery rates, a later analysis permuted the HLA or CMV assignments 20 times. In a later analysis, co-occurring TCRs were grouped with DBSCAN, and TCRdist sequence similarity was added when clustering was performed within HLA-allele-positive subsets. For co-occurrence clustering, repertoires with fewer than 30,000 or more than 120,000 public chains were excluded, along with roughly 5 repertoires with anomalous nucleotide sharing. TCRdb provides this immuneACCESS table in a form limited to in-frame rearrangements. Some clones are lacking; in checked studies, under half of them reflect an unresolved V gene, and why the rest are absent is not known. V and J calls plus clone size are reproduced from that table; the DNA served to infer D and trimming. The table for this sample lists over 140,000 clones; about 80% of them were counted only once. The leading ten clones occupy about 1.4% of the sample.

On the study overall, not on this receptor specifically: CMV serostatus was the only immune exposure information available for the cohort. In this cohort, only TCR beta chains were sequenced, and detectable features were limited by the absence of alpha or paired-chain data. The sequencing pipeline was judged likely to have produced a cluster of highly shared sequence variants as a technical artifact. A later analysis found that HLA-associated TCR beta chains were more clonally expanded and had lower generation probabilities than equally common non-associated chains. A further reported finding was that TCR beta sequences accurately predicted the HLA-A and HLA-B alleles for most subjects in the first cohort. Most CMV-associated TCR beta chains appeared to be HLA-restricted in a later analysis, and the HLA associations seemed to be driven largely by CMV exposure. Because counts were too low, seventeen rarely observed V segments, including chromosome 9 orphons, were excluded from the earlier analysis of about 500 of the donors. According to a later analysis, TCR association rates differed among HLA loci, with DRB1 alleles showing the most associated TCRs and HLA-C alleles showing the fewest. According to the authors, the approach could potentially be generalized to other disease states and immunological phenotypes. An earlier analysis of approximately 500 of the donors showed that most TCR beta V segments appeared in productive rearrangements either about 87% or about 30% of the time, which broadly matched IMGT annotations. According to a later genetic analysis, donors in an Asian-associated ancestry cluster had fewer N-insertions in productive TCRs than the approximately 710-donor mean. In vitro tests confirmed that a few of the cytomegalovirus-associated TCR beta chains recognize cytomegalovirus antigens. V-gene and J-gene trimming of TCR beta chains was associated with a missense DCLRE1C variant in a later genetic analysis, and the association was replicated in an independent cohort. When HLA alleles, especially DR and DQ, strongly co-occurred, TCR associations were difficult to assign to individual alleles. Roughly uniform sequencing depth across donors was assumed in presence/absence analyses, although this assumption may not hold. A total of roughly 160 TCR beta chains were listed by the study as associated with cytomegalovirus. Because HLA typing was missing for some donors at each locus, association tests included only the typed subset. Linkage disequilibrium might explain the correlated functional status among segregating V segments, but an unknown experimental factor could not be ruled out. Most TCR sequences were observed very rarely across donors, whereas some public TCRs were present in many individuals. Some IMGT-functional V segments, including TRBV6-2 and TRBV6-3, could not be distinguished by the 87-base-pair reads and were therefore excluded. In a later analysis, over 15,000 TCR beta sequences were associated with specific HLA alleles at a false discovery rate of 0.05. In a later analysis, several top co-occurrence clusters were reported to appear linked to parvovirus B19, influenza, CMV and Epstein-Barr virus. The classifier was reported to diagnose cytomegalovirus status with high specificity and sensitivity in both the original cohort and the validation cohort.

There are 16 amino acids in the CDR3, from cysteine to phenylalanine inclusive. The retained sequence is limited to the CDR3, 48 bases, with the frame set at the first base. The germline V gene supplies CDR1 SGDLS and CDR2 YYNGEE. The V end loses 1 base and the J end loses 5 bases, and a stretch of 16 bases separates them. The cohort comprised around 700 healthy bone marrow donors. All cohort members were sampled while nominally healthy, although unrecorded immune exposures were likely present. The donor was CMV seropositive and was included in the group of 250 to 300 seropositive cohort members. A peripheral blood sample was provided by each donor, and peripheral blood mononuclear cells were used for TCR beta sequencing. The Qiagen DNeasy Blood Extraction Kit was used to extract genomic DNA from the blood cell samples.

This sequence was found in a man aged 25-45 years in good health and CMV-seropositive. Recombination linked TRBV9 to TRBJ1-3, with no D gene named confidently. The sequencing input was PBMCs. The CDR3 protein sequence reads: CASSVSPGGLRNTIYF. The nucleotide sequence reads TGTGCCAGCAGCGTAAGCCCGGGAGGCCTACGAAACACCATATATTTT.